Listed below are T cell receptor beta chains from one sample, sequenced in a study of technical replicates of blood from a few donors. Clones were read by immunoSEQ multiplex PCR, and TCRdb kept only the in-frame ones, dropping some. The profile shows roughly 93,000 clones, more than 90% of them singletons. The sequenced material came from T cells isolated from PBMCs. The source is a human donor in good health. Each CDR3 is given with its conserved first and last residue. D genes are given only for firm matches. Where a row states a size, it is once, few, many or the class of an expanded clone; other rows omit it.

CDR3 DNA: TGTGCCAGCAGCTTAGAGGCAGGGTATGGCTACACCTTC
CDR3 protein: CASSLEAGYGYTF
J gene: TRBJ1-2
clone size: once
D gene: -
V gene: TRBV13

CDR3 DNA: TGTGCCAGCAGCCAAGATACTAGCTACGAGCAGTACTTC
CDR3 protein: CASSQDTSYEQYF
J gene: TRBJ2-7
clone size: once
D gene: -
V gene: TRBV14

CDR3 DNA: TGTGCCAGCAGCTTAAGGGAGGGGCGCCTTAATGAAAAACTGTTTTTT
CDR3 protein: CASSLREGRLNEKLFF
J gene: TRBJ1-4
clone size: -
D gene: -
V gene: TRBV7-9

CDR3 DNA: TGTGCCAGCAGTTTTATTTCAGGGAGGAGAACTGAAGCTTTCTTT
CDR3 protein: CASSFISGRRTEAFF
J gene: TRBJ1-1
clone size: -
D gene: -
V gene: TRBV27

CDR3 DNA: TGTGCCAGCGGACAGGGGTACGAGCAGTACTTC
CDR3 protein: CASGQGYEQYF
J gene: TRBJ2-7
clone size: -
D gene: TRBD1
V gene: TRBV6-6

CDR3 DNA: TGCGCCAGCAGCGGGGTGATAGCGGGCAGCTCCTACGAGCAGTACTTC
CDR3 protein: CASSGVIAGSSYEQYF
J gene: TRBJ2-7
clone size: -
D gene: TRBD2
V gene: TRBV10-2

CDR3 DNA: TGCGCCAGCAACCCCGGGACAGGAATCTACAATGAGCAGTTCTTC
CDR3 protein: CASNPGTGIYNEQFF
J gene: TRBJ2-1
clone size: -
D gene: TRBD1
V gene: TRBV5-1

CDR3 DNA: TGTGCCAGCAGCTTCACGAGAAGCTCCTACGAGCAGTACTTC
CDR3 protein: CASSFTRSSYEQYF
J gene: TRBJ2-7
clone size: -
D gene: -
V gene: TRBV7-2

CDR3 DNA: TGCGCCAGCGGGACAGGAGACACAGATACGCAGTATTTT
CDR3 protein: CASGTGDTDTQYF
J gene: TRBJ2-3
clone size: -
D gene: TRBD1
V gene: TRBV10-1

CDR3 DNA: TGTGCCAGCAGTGACCCACGGACAGGAGGGACTGAAGCTTTCTTT
CDR3 protein: CASSDPRTGGTEAFF
J gene: TRBJ1-1
clone size: once
D gene: TRBD1
V gene: TRBV6-1

CDR3 DNA: TGTGCCAGCAGTGAAGGGACAGGGTCTGGAAACACCATATATTTT
CDR3 protein: CASSEGTGSGNTIYF
J gene: TRBJ1-3
clone size: -
D gene: TRBD1
V gene: TRBV6-1

CDR3 DNA: TGCAGCGTTGGGCCGGGACTACTAACCGGGGAGCTGTTTTTT
CDR3 protein: CSVGPGLLTGELFF
J gene: TRBJ2-2
clone size: -
D gene: TRBD2
V gene: TRBV29-1

CDR3 DNA: TGCGCCAGCAGCCGGGACACCGCGAACACCGGGGAGCTGTTTTTT
CDR3 protein: CASSRDTANTGELFF
J gene: TRBJ2-2
clone size: -
D gene: -
V gene: TRBV10-1

CDR3 DNA: TGTGCCAGCAGCCAAGCTCCGACAGGAAAGACCTACAATGAGCAGTTCTTC
CDR3 protein: CASSQAPTGKTYNEQFF
J gene: TRBJ2-1
clone size: -
D gene: -
V gene: TRBV5-4

CDR3 DNA: TGTGCCAGTAGCCTCGTGGGCGAAGGAAACACCATATATTTT
CDR3 protein: CASSLVGEGNTIYF
J gene: TRBJ1-3
clone size: -
D gene: -
V gene: TRBV19

CDR3 DNA: TGTGCCAGCAGCTTAGGGTTGGGAGACGAGCAGTACTTC
CDR3 protein: CASSLGLGDEQYF
J gene: TRBJ2-7
clone size: -
D gene: -
V gene: TRBV13

CDR3 DNA: TGTGCCAGCAGCCTAGGACTCCCCTTCTATGAGCAGTTCTTC
CDR3 protein: CASSLGLPFYEQFF
J gene: TRBJ2-1
clone size: -
D gene: -
V gene: TRBV14

CDR3 DNA: TGCGCCAGCAGCTCGGGACAAACGAACACCGGGGAGCTGTTTTTT
CDR3 protein: CASSSGQTNTGELFF
J gene: TRBJ2-2
clone size: -
D gene: -
V gene: TRBV5-1

CDR3 DNA: TGCGCCAGCAGCCGTAGACTAGCGGCCAGGACCCAGTACTTC
CDR3 protein: CASSRRLAARTQYF
J gene: TRBJ2-5
clone size: -
D gene: TRBD2
V gene: TRBV4-1

CDR3 DNA: TGTGCCAGCAGGCCTCCAAGCGGGGGGGCCGCCAATGAGCAGTTCTTC
CDR3 protein: CASRPPSGGAANEQFF
J gene: TRBJ2-1
clone size: -
D gene: TRBD2
V gene: TRBV7-9

CDR3 DNA: TGTGCCTGGAGCTGGGGGGGGACCACTGAAGCTTTCTTT
CDR3 protein: CAWSWGGTTEAFF
J gene: TRBJ1-1
clone size: -
D gene: -
V gene: TRBV30

CDR3 DNA: TGTGCCACCACGAGTAGCGGGAGCCCCTCTGGGGCCAACGTCCTGACTTTC
CDR3 protein: CATTSSGSPSGANVLTF
J gene: TRBJ2-6
clone size: -
D gene: TRBD2
V gene: TRBV28

CDR3 DNA: TGTGCCAGCAGTCCCGACAGGGCCTCGGGCGAGCAGTACTTC
CDR3 protein: CASSPDRASGEQYF
J gene: TRBJ2-7
clone size: -
D gene: TRBD1
V gene: TRBV6-4

CDR3 DNA: TGTGCCAGCAGCCCAGGGACAAGTGGCAATGAGCAGTTCTTC
CDR3 protein: CASSPGTSGNEQFF
J gene: TRBJ2-1
clone size: -
D gene: -
V gene: TRBV7-9

CDR3 DNA: TGTGCCAGCAGTGGGGACTTAAGCGAAGCTTTCTTT
CDR3 protein: CASSGDLSEAFF
J gene: TRBJ1-1
clone size: once
D gene: -
V gene: TRBV2

CDR3 DNA: TGTGCCAGCAGTCCCTGGGACTATTCGGGGGATGAAAAACTGTTTTTT
CDR3 protein: CASSPWDYSGDEKLFF
J gene: TRBJ1-4
clone size: -
D gene: -
V gene: TRBV27

CDR3 DNA: TGTGCCAGCAGTTTAGTGTCGAACAATCAGCCCCAGCATTTT
CDR3 protein: CASSLVSNNQPQHF
J gene: TRBJ1-5
clone size: -
D gene: -
V gene: TRBV6-5

CDR3 DNA: TGTGCCAGCAGCCCTACAGGATACCAAGCACCCTACGAGCAGTACTTC
CDR3 protein: CASSPTGYQAPYEQYF
J gene: TRBJ2-7
clone size: -
D gene: -
V gene: TRBV5-6

CDR3 DNA: TGTGCCAGCAGCTTAGGGACAGGGATTGAAAAACTGTTTTTT
CDR3 protein: CASSLGTGIEKLFF
J gene: TRBJ1-4
clone size: once
D gene: TRBD1
V gene: TRBV7-9

CDR3 DNA: TGCAGCGTTGAAGAGACAGGAACAACCCAGTACTTC
CDR3 protein: CSVEETGTTQYF
J gene: TRBJ2-5
clone size: -
D gene: -
V gene: TRBV29-1

CDR3 DNA: TGTGCCAGCACCAGGGATGGGAAAATGAACACTGAAGCTTTCTTT
CDR3 protein: CASTRDGKMNTEAFF
J gene: TRBJ1-1
clone size: -
D gene: -
V gene: TRBV5-6

CDR3 DNA: TGTGCCAGCTCACCAACAGGGGCGGATAATGAGCAGTTCTTC
CDR3 protein: CASSPTGADNEQFF
J gene: TRBJ2-1
clone size: -
D gene: TRBD1
V gene: TRBV18

CDR3 DNA: TGTGCCGTAGCGGCCTCTTCTAGGGGTGAAAAACTGTTTTTT
CDR3 protein: CAVAASSRGEKLFF
J gene: TRBJ1-4
clone size: once
D gene: -
V gene: TRBV30

CDR3 DNA: TGTGCCAGCAGCGGCGGACTAGCGGTAAACACCTACAATGAGCAGTTCTTC
CDR3 protein: CASSGGLAVNTYNEQFF
J gene: TRBJ2-1
clone size: once
D gene: TRBD2
V gene: TRBV11-1

CDR3 DNA: TGTGCCAGTAGTATTCCCGGGACTAGCGGCCCCTTGAAGGGGGAGCTGTTTTTT
CDR3 protein: CASSIPGTSGPLKGELFF
J gene: TRBJ2-2
clone size: -
D gene: TRBD2
V gene: TRBV19

CDR3 DNA: TGTGCCAGCAGACCAAACCTACCGATGAACACTGAAGCTTTCTTT
CDR3 protein: CASRPNLPMNTEAFF
J gene: TRBJ1-1
clone size: -
D gene: -
V gene: TRBV6-5

CDR3 DNA: TGTGCCAGCAGCTTGCCCGGCTACGAGCAGTACTTC
CDR3 protein: CASSLPGYEQYF
J gene: TRBJ2-7
clone size: -
D gene: -
V gene: TRBV7-9

CDR3 DNA: TGTGCTAGTGGTTTGACAGGGTCGCAAGAGACCCAGTACTTC
CDR3 protein: CASGLTGSQETQYF
J gene: TRBJ2-5
clone size: -
D gene: -
V gene: TRBV12-5

CDR3 DNA: TGTGCCAGCAGTTCGGACAGGGGAATCGCCTACAATGAGCAGTTCTTC
CDR3 protein: CASSSDRGIAYNEQFF
J gene: TRBJ2-1
clone size: -
D gene: TRBD1
V gene: TRBV6-6

CDR3 DNA: TGCAGCGTCAGGGAAGGGACTTCCACCGGGGAGCTGTTTTTT
CDR3 protein: CSVREGTSTGELFF
J gene: TRBJ2-2
clone size: -
D gene: -
V gene: TRBV29-1

CDR3 DNA: TGCGCCAGCAGCCTCGGGACTAGCGCAGCCTACGAGCAGTACTTC
CDR3 protein: CASSLGTSAAYEQYF
J gene: TRBJ2-7
clone size: -
D gene: TRBD2
V gene: TRBV4-1

CDR3 DNA: TGTGCCAGCAGTTGGGGGGACAGATTCTCAACTAATGAAAAACTGTTTTTT
CDR3 protein: CASSWGDRFSTNEKLFF
J gene: TRBJ1-4
clone size: -
D gene: TRBD1
V gene: TRBV28

CDR3 DNA: TGTGCCAGCAGCCCGACCTTAGGGACAGGGGGCGTCTCGGTCAATCAGCCCCAGCATTTT
CDR3 protein: CASSPTLGTGGVSVNQPQHF
J gene: TRBJ1-5
clone size: -
D gene: TRBD1
V gene: TRBV5-8

CDR3 DNA: TGTGCCAGCAGCCCACGGACAGGGGCCAATCAGCCCCAGCATTTT
CDR3 protein: CASSPRTGANQPQHF
J gene: TRBJ1-5
clone size: -
D gene: TRBD1
V gene: TRBV7-2

CDR3 DNA: TGTGCCAGCAGCTTGGTTGTAACATACGAGCAGTACTTC
CDR3 protein: CASSLVVTYEQYF
J gene: TRBJ2-7
clone size: -
D gene: -
V gene: TRBV5-5

CDR3 DNA: TGCGCCAGCAGCATTTCCGGGAAAGCGACCTACGAGCAGTACTTC
CDR3 protein: CASSISGKATYEQYF
J gene: TRBJ2-7
clone size: -
D gene: -
V gene: TRBV4-1

CDR3 DNA: TGTGCCAGCAGTGAAATTGGACTAGCGGGCGATACGCAGTATTTT
CDR3 protein: CASSEIGLAGDTQYF
J gene: TRBJ2-3
clone size: -
D gene: TRBD2
V gene: TRBV6-1

CDR3 DNA: TGCGCCAGCAGCCAAGATCTGTACGAGCAGTACTTC
CDR3 protein: CASSQDLYEQYF
J gene: TRBJ2-7
clone size: -
D gene: -
V gene: TRBV4-1

CDR3 DNA: TGTGCCAGCAGTTTCATTTACATGAACACTGAAGCTTTCTTT
CDR3 protein: CASSFIYMNTEAFF
J gene: TRBJ1-1
clone size: -
D gene: -
V gene: TRBV27

CDR3 DNA: TGTGCCAGCAGTTTATTGGCGGGCAATCAGCCCCAGCATTTT
CDR3 protein: CASSLLAGNQPQHF
J gene: TRBJ1-5
clone size: -
D gene: -
V gene: TRBV28